This TCR beta chain was recovered during a study of T cells expressing NK-cell markers (dated by TCRdb to 2020 to 2022). Study-level background: TCR beta-chain repertoires were profiled in sorted CD3+CD56+NKG2C+, CD3+CD56+NKG2C- and CD3+CD56-NKG2C+ T-cell subsets from fewer than 10 donors. Illumina HiSeq 2000/2500, MiSeq or NextSeq was used to sequence libraries as 2 x 150 bp reads. Of the eight sequenced donors, seven were found to be HCMV-seropositive and one was found to be HCMV-seronegative. The study sequenced eight donors, all healthy volunteers chosen at random: three men and five women.

HCMV-specific IgG was detected in serum with a commercial ELISA kit to determine HCMV serostatus. Peripheral blood mononuclear cells were isolated from blood by Ficoll density gradient centrifugation. The sequencer was an Illumina HiSeq 2000. TCR beta cDNA libraries were prepared using 5'RACE template switching, which introduced a universal primer site and unique molecular identifiers. cDNA synthesis was primed from the TCR beta constant segment, followed by two successive PCR amplification steps. In the paper's pipeline: MIGEC was used to demultiplex reads and group the reads by UMI, and MiTCR was used to assemble and quantify clonotypes. Only TCR cDNA sequences supported by at least two reads were kept to exclude erroneous sequences. Downstream repertoire analysis used the tcR package, and clonotypes were matched across fractions by CDR3 nucleotide sequence plus V segment. VDJmatch was used to annotate antigen specificity against VDJdb, with one amino acid substitution in CDR3 allowed. One entry per CDR3 protein sequence results from the TCRdb reprocessing of the reads, with DNA left out. TCRdb's processing, not the authors', yielded these V and J calls. This sample's table lists about 380,000 distinct CDR3 sequences. The top ten clones comprise roughly 5.2% of the sample.

The CDR3 spans 13 residues, from the cysteine through the phenylalanine. There is no recorded DNA. From a lookup of the germline V gene (reference sequence), CDR1 and CDR2 are MNHNY and SVGAGI. Of note for this clonotype: Its antigen has not been determined.

What the study reported, not specific to this receptor: Those dominant clonotypes were again the most abundant among CD3+CD56-NKG2C+ cells in four donors, at about 28.3-60.1%. Whether the expanded NKG2C-expressing T cell clones were specific for HCMV antigens remained unclear. In five to seven donors, the dominant CD3+CD56+NKG2C+ clonotypes were among the top 10 CD8+ clonotypes and accounted for about 1.0-7.5% of CD8+ T cells.

The V and J genes are TRBV6-6 and TRBJ2-1; TCRdb designates TRBD1, a call that cannot be tested without DNA. The TCR comes from a man aged 18-69 years in good health. Source material: blood T cells: a sorted CD56 or NKG2C T cell subset, CD4+ or CD8+ T cells, or bulk PBMC T cells (not recorded which). The CDR3 is CASSPDGNNEQFF.